Detailed here is one TCR beta chain. This sample was included in a study of blood T cell repertoires in COVID-19. Study details: Samples representing acute and convalescent COVID-19 were sourced from the United States, Italy and Spain. PBMCs, B-cell-depleted T cells, or T cells provided the cDNA or gDNA that made up the material.

Original data processing: Amplification with reference gene primers provided the estimates of nucleated cell counts. Assay: immunoSEQ multiplex PCR; the TCRdb copy retains only in-frame clones and omits some. V and J calls and clone size are given by that table; D and trimming were obtained from the DNA. The repertoire includes 250,000 to 300,000 clones, approximately 83% of them detected once, and approximately 11% sits in the top ten. The source is a woman aged 70 to 79 with acute or convalescent COVID-19. Input material: peripheral blood.

The CDR3 here is CATSRGGSSADTQYF. The CDR3 nucleotides are TGTGCCACCAGCAGGGGGGGGTCTAGTGCAGATACGCAGTATTTT. The gene calls are TRBV15 and TRBJ2-3, with TRBD2 matching 7 bases. This CDR3 spans 15 amino acids. Germline CDR1 is LNHNV and CDR2 is YYDKDF (reference sequence). Trimming took 3 bases from V and 4 from J; bases not matched to a gene: 7. Together with reference TRBV15 and TRBJ2-3, the CDR3 gives the full variable domain: DAMVIQNPRYQVTQFGKPVTLSCSQTLNHNVMYWYQQKSSQAPKLLFHYYDKDFNNEADTPDNFQSRRPNTSFCFLDIRSPGLGDTAMYLCATSRGGSSADTQYFGPGTRLTVL.